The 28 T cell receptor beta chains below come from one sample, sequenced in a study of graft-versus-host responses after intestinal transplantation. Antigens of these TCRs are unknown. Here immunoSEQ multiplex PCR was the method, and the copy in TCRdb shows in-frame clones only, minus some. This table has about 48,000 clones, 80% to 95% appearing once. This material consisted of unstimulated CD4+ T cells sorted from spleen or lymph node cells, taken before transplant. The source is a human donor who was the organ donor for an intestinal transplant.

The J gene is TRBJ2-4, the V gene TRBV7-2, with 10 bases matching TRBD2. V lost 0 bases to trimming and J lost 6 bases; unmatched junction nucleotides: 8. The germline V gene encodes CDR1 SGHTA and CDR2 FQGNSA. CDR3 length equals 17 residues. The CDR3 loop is CASSLARASGGGNIQYF. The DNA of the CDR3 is TGTGCCAGCAGCTTAGCCCGCGCTAGCGGGGGCGGAAACATTCAGTACTTC.

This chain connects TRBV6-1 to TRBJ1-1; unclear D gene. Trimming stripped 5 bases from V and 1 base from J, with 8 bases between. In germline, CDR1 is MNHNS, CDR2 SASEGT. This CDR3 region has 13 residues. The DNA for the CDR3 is TGTGCCAGCAGTAGCCAGGAGAACACTGAAGCTTTCTTT. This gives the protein CASSSQENTEAFF.

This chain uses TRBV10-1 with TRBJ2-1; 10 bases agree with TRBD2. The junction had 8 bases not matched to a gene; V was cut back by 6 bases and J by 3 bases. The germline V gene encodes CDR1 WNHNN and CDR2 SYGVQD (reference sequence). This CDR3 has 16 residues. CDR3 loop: CASSPALAGSYNEQFF. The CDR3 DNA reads TGCGCCAGCAGCCCAGCACTAGCGGGAAGCTACAATGAGCAGTTCTTC.

CDR3 in amino acids: CSVEAEGTGGTYEQYF. CDR3 sequence (DNA): TGCAGCGTTGAAGCCGAAGGGACAGGGGGTACCTACGAGCAGTACTTC. This rearrangement joins TRBV29-1 to TRBJ2-7, with 11 bases that match TRBD1. The CDR3 consists of 16 residues. V trimming: 1 base; J trimming: 2 bases; junction bases outside the gene matches: 7. Germline CDR1 and CDR2: SQVTM and ANQGSEA.

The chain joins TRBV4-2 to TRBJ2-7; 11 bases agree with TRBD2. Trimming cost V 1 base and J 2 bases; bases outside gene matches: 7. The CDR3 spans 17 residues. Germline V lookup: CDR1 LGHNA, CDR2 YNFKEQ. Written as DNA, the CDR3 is TGTGCCAGCAGCCAAGGCCAGGGACTAGCGGCCCCCTACGAGCAGTACTTC. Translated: CASSQGQGLAAPYEQYF.

The CDR3 nucleotides are TGTGCCAGCAGCCTATCGACAGGTTGGATCTACGAGCAGTACTTC. Translation gives CASSLSTGWIYEQYF. This chain uses TRBV7-9 with TRBJ2-7; D perhaps matches TRBD1 (6 bases). CDR3 length: 15 residues. CDR1 and CDR2 from the germline V gene are SEHNR and FQNEAQ (reference sequence). V was trimmed by 5 bases and J by 3 bases, leaving 17 bases between them.

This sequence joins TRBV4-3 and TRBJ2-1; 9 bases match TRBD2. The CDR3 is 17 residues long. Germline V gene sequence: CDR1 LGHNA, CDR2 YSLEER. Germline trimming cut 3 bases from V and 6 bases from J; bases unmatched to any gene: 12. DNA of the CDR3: TGCGCCAGCAGCCAGGGGGCCGGGACTAGCACCATCAATGAGCAGTTCTTC. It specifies CASSQGAGTSTINEQFF.

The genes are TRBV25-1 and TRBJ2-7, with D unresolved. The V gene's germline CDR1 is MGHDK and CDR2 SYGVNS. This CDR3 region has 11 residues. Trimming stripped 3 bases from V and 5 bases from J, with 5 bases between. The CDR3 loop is CASSEVNEQYF. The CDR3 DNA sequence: TGTGCCAGCAGTGAGGTGAACGAGCAGTACTTC.

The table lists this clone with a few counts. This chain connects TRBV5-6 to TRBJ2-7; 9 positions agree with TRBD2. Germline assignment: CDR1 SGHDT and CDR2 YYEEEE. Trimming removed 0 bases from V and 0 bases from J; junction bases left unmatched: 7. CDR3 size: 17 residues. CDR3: CASSLGMGGRASYEQYF. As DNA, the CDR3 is TGTGCCAGCAGCTTGGGGATGGGCGGGAGGGCCTCCTACGAGCAGTACTTC.

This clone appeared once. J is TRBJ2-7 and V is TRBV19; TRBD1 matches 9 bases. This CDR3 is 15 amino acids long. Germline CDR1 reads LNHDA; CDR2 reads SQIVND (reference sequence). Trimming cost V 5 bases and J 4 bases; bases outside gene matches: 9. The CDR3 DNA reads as TGTGCCAGTAGTCATCCCCCGGGACAGGGATACGAGCAGTACTTC. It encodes CASSHPPGQGYEQYF.

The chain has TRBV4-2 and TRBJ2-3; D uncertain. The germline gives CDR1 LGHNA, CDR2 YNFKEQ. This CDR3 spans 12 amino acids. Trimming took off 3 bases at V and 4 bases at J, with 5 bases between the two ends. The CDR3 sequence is CASSQIADTQYF. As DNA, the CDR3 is TGTGCCAGCAGCCAGATCGCAGATACGCAGTATTTT.

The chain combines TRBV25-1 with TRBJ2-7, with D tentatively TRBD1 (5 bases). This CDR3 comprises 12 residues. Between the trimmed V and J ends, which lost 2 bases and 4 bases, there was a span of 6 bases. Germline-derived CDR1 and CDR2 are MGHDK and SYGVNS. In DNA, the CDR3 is TGTGCCAGCAGTGAACAGGGTTACGAGCAGTACTTC. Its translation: CASSEQGYEQYF.

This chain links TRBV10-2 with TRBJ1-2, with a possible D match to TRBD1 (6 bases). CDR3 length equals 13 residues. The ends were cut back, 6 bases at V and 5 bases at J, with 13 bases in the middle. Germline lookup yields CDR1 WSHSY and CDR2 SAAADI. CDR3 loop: CASRGGAVYGYTF. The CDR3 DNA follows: TGCGCCAGCAGGGGGGGCGCCGTTTATGGCTACACCTTC.

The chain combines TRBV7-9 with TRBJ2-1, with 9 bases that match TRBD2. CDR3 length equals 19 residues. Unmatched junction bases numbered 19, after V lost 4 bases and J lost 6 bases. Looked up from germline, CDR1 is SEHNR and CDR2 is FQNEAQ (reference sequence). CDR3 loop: CASSSSWGGGRARLNEQFF. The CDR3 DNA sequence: TGTGCCAGCAGCTCTTCTTGGGGTGGCGGGAGGGCCCGTCTCAATGAGCAGTTCTTC.

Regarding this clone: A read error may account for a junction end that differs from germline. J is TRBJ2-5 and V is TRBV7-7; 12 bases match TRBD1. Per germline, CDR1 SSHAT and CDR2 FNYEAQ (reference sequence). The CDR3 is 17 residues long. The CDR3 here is CASSLESGDRGRETQYF. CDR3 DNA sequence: TGTGCTAGCAGCTTAGAATCTGGGGACAGGGGGCGGGAGACCCAGTACTTC.

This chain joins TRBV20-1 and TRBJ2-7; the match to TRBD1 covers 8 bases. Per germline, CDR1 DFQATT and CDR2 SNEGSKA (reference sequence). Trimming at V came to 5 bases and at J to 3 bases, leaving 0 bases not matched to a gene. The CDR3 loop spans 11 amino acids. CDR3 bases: TGCAGTGCTGACAGGGGCTACGAGCAGTACTTC. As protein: CSADRGYEQYF.

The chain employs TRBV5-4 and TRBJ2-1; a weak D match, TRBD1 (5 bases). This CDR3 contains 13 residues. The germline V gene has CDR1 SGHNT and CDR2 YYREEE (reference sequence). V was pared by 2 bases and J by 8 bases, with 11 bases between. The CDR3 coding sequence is TGTGCCAGCAGCTTCCAGGGAAGAGATGAGCAGTTCTTC. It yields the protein CASSFQGRDEQFF. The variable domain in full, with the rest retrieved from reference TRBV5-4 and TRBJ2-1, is ETGVTQSPTHLIKTRGQQVTLRCSSQSGHNTVSWYQQALGQGPQFIFQYYREEENGRGNFPPRFSGLQFPNYSSELNVNALELDDSALYLCASSFQGRDEQFFGPGTRLTVL.

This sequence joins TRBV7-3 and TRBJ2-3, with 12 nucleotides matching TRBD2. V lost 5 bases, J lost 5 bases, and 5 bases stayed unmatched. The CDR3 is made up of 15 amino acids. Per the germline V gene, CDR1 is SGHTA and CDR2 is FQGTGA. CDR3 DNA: TGTGCCAGCAGCCCTAGCGGGAGGGTGGGAGATACGCAGTATTTT. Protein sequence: CASSPSGRVGDTQYF.

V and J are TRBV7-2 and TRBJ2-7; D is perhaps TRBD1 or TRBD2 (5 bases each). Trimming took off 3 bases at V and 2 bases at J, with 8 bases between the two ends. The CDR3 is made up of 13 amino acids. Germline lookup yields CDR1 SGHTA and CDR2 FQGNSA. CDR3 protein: CASSLGRTYEQYF. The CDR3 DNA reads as TGTGCCAGCAGCTTGGGACGCACCTACGAGCAGTACTTC.

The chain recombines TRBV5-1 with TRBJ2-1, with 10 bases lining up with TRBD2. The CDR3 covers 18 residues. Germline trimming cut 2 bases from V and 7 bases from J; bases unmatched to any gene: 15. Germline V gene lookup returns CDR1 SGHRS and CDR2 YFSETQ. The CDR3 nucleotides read TGCGCCAGCAGCTTCCACAATAGGGCTAGCGGGAGTACAAATGAGCAGTTCTTC. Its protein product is CASSFHNRASGSTNEQFF.

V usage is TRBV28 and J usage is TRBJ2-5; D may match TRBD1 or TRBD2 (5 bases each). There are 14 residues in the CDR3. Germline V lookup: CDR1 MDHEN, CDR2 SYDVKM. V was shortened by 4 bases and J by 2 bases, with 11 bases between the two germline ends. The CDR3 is CASSSGTGQETQYF. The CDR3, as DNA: TGTGCCAGCAGTTCGGGGACGGGACAAGAGACCCAGTACTTC. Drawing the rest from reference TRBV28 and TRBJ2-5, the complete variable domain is DVKVTQSSRYLVKRTGEKVFLECVQDMDHENMFWYRQDPGLGLRLIYFSYDVKMKEKGDIPEGYSVSREKKERFSLILESASTNQTSMYLCASSSGTGQETQYFGPGTRLLVL.

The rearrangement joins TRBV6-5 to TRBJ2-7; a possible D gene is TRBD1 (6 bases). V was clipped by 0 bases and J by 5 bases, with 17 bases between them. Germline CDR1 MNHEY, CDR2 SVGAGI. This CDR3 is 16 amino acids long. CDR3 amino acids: CASSYSGRPQGHEQYF. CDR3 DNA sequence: TGTGCCAGCAGTTACTCAGGACGGCCACAGGGCCACGAGCAGTACTTC.

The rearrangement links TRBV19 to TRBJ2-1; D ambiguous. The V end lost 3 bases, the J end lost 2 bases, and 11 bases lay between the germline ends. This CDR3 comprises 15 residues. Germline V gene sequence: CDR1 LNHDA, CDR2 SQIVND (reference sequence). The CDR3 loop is CASSITGLPYNEQFF. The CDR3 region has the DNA TGTGCCAGTAGTATTACTGGGCTCCCCTACAATGAGCAGTTCTTC.

The CDR3, as DNA: TGCGCCAGCACCCCCGTTGTTTCTAGCGGGAACACCGGGGAGCTGTTTTTT. This translates into CASTPVVSSGNTGELFF. The chain has TRBV4-3 and TRBJ2-2; 7 bases match TRBD2. Germline CDR1 LGHNA, CDR2 YSLEER. V trimming: 7 bases; J trimming: 1 base; junction bases outside the gene matches: 12. The CDR3 length is 17 residues.

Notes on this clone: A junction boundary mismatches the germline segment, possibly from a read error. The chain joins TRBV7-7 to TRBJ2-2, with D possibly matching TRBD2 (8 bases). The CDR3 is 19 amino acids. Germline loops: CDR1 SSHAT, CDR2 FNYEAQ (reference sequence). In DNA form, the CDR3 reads TGTGCTAGCAGCTTAACAGGGGTGGTCGGGAGGGTGGGCACCGGGGAGCTGTTTTTT. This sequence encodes CASSLTGVVGRVGTGELFF.

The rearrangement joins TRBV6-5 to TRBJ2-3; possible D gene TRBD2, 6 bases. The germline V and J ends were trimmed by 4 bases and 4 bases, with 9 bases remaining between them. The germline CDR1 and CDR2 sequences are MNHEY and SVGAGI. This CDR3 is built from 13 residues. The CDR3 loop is CASSWRGADTQYF. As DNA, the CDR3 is TGTGCCAGCAGTTGGCGCGGGGCAGATACGCAGTATTTT.

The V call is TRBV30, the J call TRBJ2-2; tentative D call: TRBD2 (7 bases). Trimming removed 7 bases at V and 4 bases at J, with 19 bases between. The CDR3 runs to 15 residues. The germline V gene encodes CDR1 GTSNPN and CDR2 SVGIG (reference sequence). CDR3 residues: CASYGGAPGTGELFF. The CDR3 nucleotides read TGTGCCTCTTATGGGGGGGCCCCGGGCACCGGGGAGCTGTTTTTT.

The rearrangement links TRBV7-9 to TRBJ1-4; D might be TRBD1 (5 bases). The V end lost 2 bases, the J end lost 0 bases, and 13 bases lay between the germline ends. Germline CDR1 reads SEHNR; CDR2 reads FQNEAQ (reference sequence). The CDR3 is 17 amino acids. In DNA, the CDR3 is TGTGCCAGCAGCTTACTTCTGGGGCTCGCAACTAATGAAAAACTGTTTTTT. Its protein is CASSLLLGLATNEKLFF.